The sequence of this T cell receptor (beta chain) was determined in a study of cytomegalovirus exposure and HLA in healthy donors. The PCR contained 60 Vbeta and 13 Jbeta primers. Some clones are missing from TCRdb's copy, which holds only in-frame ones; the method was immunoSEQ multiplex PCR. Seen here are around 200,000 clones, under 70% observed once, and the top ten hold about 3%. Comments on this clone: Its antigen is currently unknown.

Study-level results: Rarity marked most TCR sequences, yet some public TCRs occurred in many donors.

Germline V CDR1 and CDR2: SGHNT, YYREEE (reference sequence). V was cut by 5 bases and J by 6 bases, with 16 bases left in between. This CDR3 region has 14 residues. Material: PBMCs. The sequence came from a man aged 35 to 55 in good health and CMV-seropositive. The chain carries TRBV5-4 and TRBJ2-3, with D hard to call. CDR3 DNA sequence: TGTGCCAGCAGGATGAGCGCTAGGCCCGATACGCAGTATTTT. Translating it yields CASRMSARPDTQYF.